Below, 24 T cell receptor beta chains from the same sample are listed, as sequenced in a study of cytomegalovirus exposure and HLA in healthy donors. PCR primers comprised 60 Vbeta and 13 Jbeta primers. TCRdb's table, derived via immunoSEQ multiplex PCR, lists solely in-frame clones and lacks some. This sample has approximately 160,000 clones, with almost 80% found just once. The material sequenced was PBMCs. These TCRs come from a man younger than 35 in good health and CMV-seropositive.

The chain uses TRBV7-9 and TRBJ1-5; 9 bases are a match to TRBD1. CDR3 length: 13 amino acids. Germline loops: CDR1 SEHNR, CDR2 FQNEAQ (reference sequence). The V gene end was trimmed by 5 bases and the J gene end by 11 bases; junction bases not matched to a gene: 7. DNA of the CDR3: TGTGCCAGCAGCCTCAGGGACAGGGAAGCCCAGCATTTT. It translates to CASSLRDREAQHF.

This chain joins TRBV28 and TRBJ1-2; 9 bases align to TRBD1. Germline V gives CDR1 MDHEN, CDR2 SYDVKM. J was trimmed by 8 bases and V by 6 bases; bases with no gene match: 13. The CDR3 totals 15 residues. The CDR3 loop reads CASSSRTGADLGYTF. In nucleotides, the CDR3 is TGTGCCAGCAGCTCCAGGACAGGGGCAGATTTAGGCTACACCTTC.

The chain links TRBV7-6 to TRBJ2-2; TRBD2 might be the D (6 bases). Looked up from germline, CDR1 is SGHVS and CDR2 is FNYEAQ. Trimming stripped 5 bases from V and 3 bases from J, with 19 bases between. This CDR3 contains 17 residues. The CDR3 is CASSLSGRGRDTGELFF. The CDR3 coding sequence is TGTGCCAGCAGCCTTAGCGGAAGGGGACGGGACACCGGGGAGCTGTTTTTT.

The chain uses TRBV7-6 and TRBJ1-3; D is ambiguous. Germline V gene lookup returns CDR1 SGHVS and CDR2 FNYEAQ. There are 15 residues in the CDR3. V was cut by 2 bases and J by 0 bases, with 8 bases left in between. The CDR3 loop is CASSLNEGSGNTIYF. CDR3 bases: TGTGCCAGCAGCTTAAACGAGGGCTCTGGAAACACCATATATTTT.

In DNA, the CDR3 is TGTGCCAGCAGCCCTTACCAGGGCTCCTACGAGCAGTACTTC. Amino acid sequence: CASSPYQGSYEQYF. The chain links TRBV27 to TRBJ2-7; a possible D gene is TRBD1 (5 bases). The CDR3 sequence is 14 residues long. Germline V lookup: CDR1 MNHEY, CDR2 SMNVEV (reference sequence). V was clipped by 6 bases and J by 0 bases, with 12 bases between them.

J is TRBJ2-7 and V is TRBV7-9; D perhaps matches TRBD2 (5 bases). The CDR3 is 15 residues long. The germline gives CDR1 SEHNR, CDR2 FQNEAQ (reference sequence). Trimming stripped 1 base from V and 7 bases from J, with 17 bases between. CDR3 loop: CASSLDGLWEREQYF. CDR3 coding DNA: TGTGCCAGCAGCTTAGACGGGTTATGGGAGCGAGAGCAGTACTTC.

The chain links TRBV28 to TRBJ2-1; D call uncertain. The length of the CDR3 is 12 residues. Germline V gives CDR1 MDHEN, CDR2 SYDVKM. V gave up 9 bases and J gave up 2 bases, with 8 bases separating them. CDR3 protein: CASRLAYNEQFF. CDR3 bases: TGTGCCAGTCGACTCGCCTACAATGAGCAGTTCTTC.

The genes are TRBV9 and TRBJ1-5; D perhaps matches TRBD1 (5 bases). The CDR3 length is 15 residues. CDR1 SGDLS and CDR2 YYNGEE come from the germline V gene. The V and J ends lost 0 bases and 0 bases respectively, with 7 bases between them. CDR3 in DNA: TGTGCCAGCAGCGTAGAGGGGTATAGCAATCAGCCCCAGCATTTT. It codes for CASSVEGYSNQPQHF. Based on the CDR3 plus reference TRBV9 and TRBJ1-5, the full variable domain is DSGVTQTPKHLITATGQRVTLRCSPRSGDLSVYWYQQSLDQGLQFLIQYYNGEERAKGNILERFSAQQFPDLHSELNLSSLELGDSALYFCASSVEGYSNQPQHFGDGTRLSIL.

CDR3 in amino acids: CASSQEAVTEAFF. The CDR3 DNA sequence: TGTGCCAGCTCACAGGAGGCAGTGACTGAAGCTTTCTTT. The chain combines TRBV18 with TRBJ1-1; D remains unclear. Trimming took 4 bases from V and 5 from J, leaving 11 bases between them. In germline, CDR1 is KGHSH, CDR2 LQKENI. CDR3 length: 13 residues. Variable domain in full (rest from reference TRBV18 and TRBJ1-1): NAGVMQNPRHLVRRRGQEARLRCSPMKGHSHVYWYRQLPEEGLKFMVYLQKENIIDESGMPKERFSAEFPKEGPSILRIQQVVRGDSAAYFCASSQEAVTEAFFGQGTRLTVV.

J is TRBJ2-7 and V is TRBV6-5; 7 bases agree with TRBD2. The germline gives CDR1 MNHEY, CDR2 SVGAGI. The V gene end was trimmed by 0 bases and the J gene end by 0 bases; junction bases not matched to a gene: 2. CDR3 length: 15 amino acids. The CDR3 reads CASSYSGGGSYEQYF. CDR3 sequence (DNA): TGTGCCAGCAGTTACTCTGGGGGGGGCTCCTACGAGCAGTACTTC.

Points on this clone: Additional DNA sequences in this sample encode the identical CDR3. This chain links TRBV13 with TRBJ1-1, with D maybe TRBD1 (5 bases). The germline V and J ends were trimmed by 0 bases and 3 bases, with 8 bases remaining between them. CDR3 length equals 14 residues. CDR1 and CDR2 from the germline V gene are PRHDT and FYEKMQ (reference sequence). CDR3 bases: TGTGCCAGCAGCTTAGGGGGAGGGGACACTGAAGCTTTCTTT. Translation gives CASSLGGGDTEAFF.

A few counts support this clone. J is TRBJ2-7 and V is TRBV6-6, with TRBD1 matching 7 bases. V shed 5 bases and J 0 bases; nucleotides not matched to a gene: 7. This CDR3 has 15 residues. Germline CDR1 reads MNHNY; CDR2 reads SVGAGI (reference sequence). CDR3 sequence (DNA): TGTGCCAGCAGTCCCAGGACAGGACACTCCTACGAGCAGTACTTC. Encoded protein: CASSPRTGHSYEQYF.

V and J are TRBV5-1 and TRBJ2-7; a weak D match, TRBD2 (6 bases). V shed 6 bases and J shed 4 bases, with 20 bases lying between them. Germline values: CDR1 SGHRS, CDR2 YFSETQ. The CDR3 is 15 residues long. Here the CDR3 reads CASTIVGGAVYEQYF. CDR3 DNA sequence: TGCGCCAGCACCATAGTGGGGGGAGCTGTATACGAGCAGTACTTC. Full variable domain (rest looked up from reference TRBV5-1 and TRBJ2-7): KAGVTQTPRYLIKTRGQQVTLSCSPISGHRSVSWYQQTPGQGLQFLFEYFSETQRNKGNFPGRFSGRQFSNSRSEMNVSTLELGDSALYLCASTIVGGAVYEQYFGPGTRLTVT.

This chain joins TRBV11-2 and TRBJ2-1; D gene unclear. Germline V gives CDR1 SGHAT, CDR2 FQNNGV. The CDR3 consists of 10 residues. Trimming shortened V by 3 bases and J by 9 bases, and 3 bases separated the two germline ends. The CDR3 bases are TGTGCCAGCAGCTTCCGTGAGCAGTTCTTC. Its protein product is CASSFREQFF.

The genes are TRBV4-1 and TRBJ1-4, with D possibly matching TRBD1 (5 bases). CDR3 size: 22 residues. Germline lookup yields CDR1 MGHRA and CDR2 YSYEKL. V was pared by 2 bases and J by 8 bases, with 36 bases between. The chain's CDR3 is CASSQWHPGSRRAGPDLEKLFF. In DNA form, the CDR3 reads TGCGCCAGCAGCCAATGGCACCCGGGGTCAAGGCGGGCGGGGCCGGATCTCGAAAAACTGTTTTTT.

The gene calls are TRBV10-3 and TRBJ1-2; 9 positions match TRBD1. J gave up 7 bases and V 2 bases, and 2 bases lay outside the gene matches. The CDR3 has 13 amino acids. Germline CDR1 reads ENHRY; CDR2 reads SYGVKD. The chain's CDR3 is CAISEGQGSGYTF. In DNA form, the CDR3 reads TGTGCCATCAGTGAGGGACAGGGGAGTGGCTACACCTTC.

The chain is built from TRBV11-1 and TRBJ2-3; D is ambiguous. Deletions cut 5 bases from V and 0 bases from J, with 18 bases between. This CDR3 has 17 residues. Germline CDR1 reads SGHAT; CDR2 reads FQDESV (reference sequence). The CDR3 DNA sequence: TGTGCCAGCAGCCGCCCTGGTGTGAAAACTAGCACAGATACGCAGTATTTT. This translates into CASSRPGVKTSTDTQYF.

The J gene is TRBJ2-2, the V gene TRBV5-1; 8 bases match TRBD2. Unmatched junction bases numbered 5, after V lost 3 bases and J lost 4 bases. There are 15 residues in the CDR3. Germline V gene lookup returns CDR1 SGHRS and CDR2 YFSETQ. The CDR3 sequence: CASSWYSGTTGELFF. DNA of the CDR3: TGCGCCAGCAGCTGGTATAGCGGGACCACCGGGGAGCTGTTTTTT.

The V and J genes are TRBV5-1 and TRBJ2-7, with 7 bases that match TRBD1. After removal of 2 bases from V and 4 bases from J, the junction contained 15 bases not matched to a gene. Germline CDR1 and CDR2: SGHRS and YFSETQ. The CDR3 has 17 amino acids. CDR3 loop: CASSFRPGQPEAYEQYF. The DNA of the CDR3 is TGCGCCAGCAGCTTTCGGCCGGGACAGCCGGAGGCTTACGAGCAGTACTTC.

The rearrangement joins TRBV5-1 to TRBJ1-2, with TRBD1 matching 9 bases. Germline V gene sequence: CDR1 SGHRS, CDR2 YFSETQ. The V segment lost 2 bases and the J segment 8 bases; nucleotides outside the gene matches: 7. The CDR3 has 14 residues. CDR3 region: CASSLQGAKEGYTF. Written as DNA, the CDR3 is TGCGCCAGCAGCTTACAGGGGGCGAAAGAAGGCTACACCTTC.

The CDR3 bases are TGTGCCAGCAGGTTGGAGGGGCGAGGACAGCCCCAGCATTTT. It specifies CASRLEGRGQPQHF. The chain carries TRBV2 and TRBJ1-5; TRBD1 is a possible D gene (5 bases). This CDR3 has 14 amino acids. Germline-derived CDR1 and CDR2 are SNHLY and FYNNEI. Trimming took off 6 bases at V and 7 bases at J, with 16 bases between the two ends.

Only one count was recorded for this clone. The chain employs TRBV4-2 and TRBJ1-2, with 9 positions matching TRBD1. CDR3 length: 15 amino acids. Looked up from germline, CDR1 is LGHNA and CDR2 is YNFKEQ. V lost 0 bases and J lost 6; bases outside the gene matches: 5. The CDR3 protein is CASSQEGTGMDGYTF. As DNA, the CDR3 is TGTGCCAGCAGCCAAGAGGGGACAGGGATGGATGGCTACACCTTC.

The chain is built from TRBV19 and TRBJ2-3, with TRBD1 matching 10 bases. The CDR3 is 16 residues long. Germline CDR1 reads LNHDA; CDR2 reads SQIVND (reference sequence). V lost 5 bases and J lost 4; bases outside the gene matches: 9. The CDR3 sequence is CASSLGQGKGADTQYF. Here the CDR3 DNA reads TGTGCCAGTAGTTTGGGACAGGGGAAGGGCGCAGATACGCAGTATTTT.

Notes on this clone: Germline and junction disagree at one end, which may indicate a read error. The V and J genes are TRBV2 and TRBJ2-1; 9 positions agree with TRBD1. In germline, CDR1 is SNHLY, CDR2 FYNNEI. This CDR3 spans 16 amino acids. The CDR3: CASNEPGTGSYNEQFF. For the CDR3, the DNA is TGTGCCAGCAATGAACCCGGGACAGGGTCCTACAATGAGCAGTTCTTC. Full variable domain (missing parts from reference TRBV2 and TRBJ2-1): EPEVTQTPSHQVTQMGQEVILRCVPISNHLYFYWYRQILGQKVEFLVSFYNNEISEKSEIFDDQFSVERPDGSNFTLKIRSTKLEDSAMYFCASNEPGTGSYNEQFFGPGTRLTVL.